Following are 23 T cell receptor beta chains from one sample sequenced in a study of tumor-infiltrating lymphocytes in oesophageal squamous cell carcinoma. TCRdb passed the PCR reads through MiXCR, listing each CDR3 protein once. The top ten hold approximately 20% of the sample, which has about 20,000 distinct CDR3 sequences, around 40% seen once. Sequenced sample: esophageal tumor tissue. These receptors were collected from a male donor with esophageal squamous cell carcinoma.

This clonotype qualifies as medium-sized (0.01 to 0.1%). This rearrangement joins TRBV11-3 to TRBJ1-1; D ambiguous. V was shortened by 1 base and J by 3 bases, with 3 bases between the two germline ends. CDR3 size: 12 residues. The germline V gene has CDR1 SGHNT and CDR2 YENEEA. The CDR3 loop is CASSLGDTEAFF. CDR3 in DNA: TGTGCCAGCAGCTTAGGTGACACTGAAGCTTTCTTT.

At least ten counts were recorded for this clonotype. The chain employs TRBV4-1 and TRBJ2-5, with 9 bases aligning to TRBD2. Unmatched junction bases numbered 19, after V lost 0 bases and J lost 5 bases. This CDR3 is 20 amino acids long. Germline V CDR1 and CDR2: MGHRA, YSYEKL. The CDR3 loop is CASSQDHGMGPKSGRETQYF. CDR3 nucleotides: TGCGCCAGCAGCCAAGACCATGGGATGGGCCCAAAGAGCGGGAGGGAGACCCAGTACTTC.

CDR3 amino acids: CASSTPTGTGGYEQYF. CDR3 nucleotide sequence: TGTGCCAGCAGCACCCCAACCGGGACAGGGGGCTACGAGCAGTACTTC. The genes are TRBV6-1 and TRBJ2-7; TRBD1 matches 11 bases. CDR1 and CDR2 (germline): MNHNS, SASEGT. CDR3 length: 16 amino acids. The V segment lost 6 bases and the J segment 3 bases; nucleotides outside the gene matches: 10.

The sample holds many counts of this clonotype. The J gene is TRBJ1-2, the V gene TRBV27; the D gene is possibly TRBD1 (6 bases). The germline V gene has CDR1 MNHEY and CDR2 SMNVEV (reference sequence). Trimming took off 5 bases at V and 8 bases at J, with 21 bases between the two ends. This CDR3 has 15 amino acids. The CDR3 is CASSPSPDSLGGYTF. The CDR3 DNA sequence: TGTGCCAGCAGTCCGTCCCCGGACAGCCTGGGGGGCTACACCTTC.

Concerning this clonotype itself: Since no conserved phenylalanine or tryptophan closes the CDR3, a read error is the likely cause. V usage is TRBV10-1 and J usage is TRBJ2-5; the D is unclear. The tail of the sequence fits TRBJ2-7 better, so the J call may be wrong. The CDR3 spans 13 residues. The V gene's germline CDR1 is WNHNN and CDR2 SYGVQD (reference sequence). Here the CDR3 DNA reads TGCGCCAGCAGTGCTTTCGGGTCCTACGAGCAGTACTTG. The encoded protein is CASSAFGSYEQYL.

Ten or more counts support this clonotype. The chain recombines TRBV11-2 with TRBJ2-3; 7 bases match TRBD2. This CDR3 is 17 amino acids long. Germline CDR1 and CDR2: SGHAT and FQNNGV. The V and J ends lost 1 base and 1 base, in that order; junction bases with no gene match: 8. CDR3 region: CASSLGGGRAGTDTQYF. CDR3 DNA sequence: TGTGCCAGCAGCTTAGGTGGGGGGAGGGCGGGCACAGATACGCAGTATTTT. The full variable domain, with the rest looked up from reference TRBV11-2 and TRBJ2-3, is EAGVAQSPRYKIIEKRQSVAFWCNPISGHATLYWYQQILGQGPKLLIQFQNNGVVDDSQLPKDRFSAERLKGVDSTLKIQPAKLEDSAVYLCASSLGGGRAGTDTQYFGPGTRLTVL.

Many counts were recorded for this clonotype. The V and J genes are TRBV2 and TRBJ1-6, with a possible D match to TRBD1 (5 bases). The CDR3 spans 14 residues. Germline V gene lookup returns CDR1 SNHLY and CDR2 FYNNEI. Trimming removed 10 bases at V and 8 bases at J, with 18 bases between. The CDR3 bases are TGTGCCATCCCGCGGGGGTCTTCGGATTCACCCCTCCACTTT. This encodes CAIPRGSSDSPLHF.

This clonotype is medium-sized within its sample. A read error is possible here, since a much larger clone lies one base away. The V and J genes are TRBV12-3 or TRBV12-4 and TRBJ2-7; a weak D match, TRBD1 (6 bases). The CDR3 has 14 residues. The germline V and J ends were trimmed by 7 bases and 7 bases, with 20 bases remaining between them. The CDR3 is CASNIGRGDNEQYF. In DNA, the CDR3 is TGTGCCAGCAATATAGGACGAGGGGACAATGAGCAGTACTTC.

This clonotype was detected many times. This chain joins TRBV12-3 or TRBV12-4 and TRBJ2-3; D gene unclear. The CDR3 has 12 amino acids. Trimming took off 7 bases at V and 1 base at J, with 6 bases between the two ends. CDR3 DNA sequence: TGTGCCAGCAATCGGGGCACAGATACGCAGTATTTT. Protein: CASNRGTDTQYF.

This clonotype was observed a few times. Because it lacks the conserved phenylalanine or tryptophan at the end, this CDR3 is likely a read error. The DNA is left out, because the CDR3 cannot be placed on it with certainty; the CDR3 is given as TCRdb lists it. The V call is TRBV7-3, the J call TRBJ1-1; the D call of TRBD1 is as the table states it, not checked on the DNA. The CDR3 is 19 amino acids long, termini counted. From germline, CDR1 is SGHTA and CDR2 FQGTGA. CDR3 protein: CASSSLLSGEPTMSSSSGQ.

The chain employs TRBV7-2 and TRBJ1-2; weak D call: TRBD1 (5 bases). The V gene lost 5 bases and the J gene lost 7 bases, with 11 bases spanning the gap. Germline V gene data show CDR1 as SGHTA and CDR2 as FQGNSA. This CDR3 is 12 amino acids long. CDR3 nucleotides: TGTGCCAGCAGCAAGAGGGGTTTTGGCTACACCTTC. Amino acid sequence: CASSKRGFGYTF.

On this clonotype: Because the CDR3 is missing its conserved closing phenylalanine or tryptophan, this is likely a read error. The DNA is left out, because the CDR3 cannot be placed on it with certainty; the CDR3 is given as TCRdb lists it. V gene TRBV7-6 combines with J gene TRBJ2-6; the tabulated D call, TRBD2, remains unverified against the DNA. Per the germline V gene, CDR1 is SGHVS and CDR2 is FNYEAQ. Both ends counted, the CDR3 spans 20 residues. The CDR3 reads CASSLRRGDSLGYNEQFFGA.

This clonotype has at least ten counts. J is TRBJ2-1 and V is TRBV28; D may be TRBD2 (5 bases). The DNA end is a closer match to TRBJ2-7, so the J assignment may be wrong. The CDR3 extends over 12 amino acids. Germline values: CDR1 MDHEN, CDR2 SYDVKM. CDR3: CASSRTSVEQYF. The CDR3 nucleotides read TGTGCCAGCAGCCGCACTAGTGTCGAGCAGTACTTC.

This clonotype is medium-sized (0.01 to 0.1%). Here the CDR3 DNA reads TGTGCCAGCAGTCTGACAGGTGCAGATACGCAGTATTTT. Translation: CASSLTGADTQYF. V and J are TRBV6-1 and TRBJ2-3; D might be TRBD1 (6 bases). Germline V lookup: CDR1 MNHNS, CDR2 SASEGT. V was pared by 5 bases and J by 4 bases, with 10 bases between. The CDR3 contains 13 residues.

The rearrangement uses TRBV7-8 and TRBJ2-3, with TRBD2 matching 7 bases. This CDR3 comprises 16 residues. The germline V gene has CDR1 SGHVS and CDR2 FQNEAQ. The V gene end was trimmed by 3 bases and the J gene end by 5 bases; junction bases not matched to a gene: 11. CDR3 sequence (DNA): TGTGCCAGCAGCTTGGAGGGCGGGAGCGGGGTAGATACGCAGTATTTT. Translated, it gives CASSLEGGSGVDTQYF. The entire variable domain, with the rest obtained from reference TRBV7-8 and TRBJ2-3, is as follows: GAGVSQSPRYKVAKRGQDVALRCDPISGHVSLFWYQQALGQGPEFLTYFQNEAQLDKSGLPSDRFFAERPEGSVSTLKIQRTQQEDSAVYLCASSLEGGSGVDTQYFGPGTRLTVL.

The V and J genes are TRBV7-3 and TRBJ2-3; TRBD2 aligns across 12 bases. Germline CDR1 SGHTA, CDR2 FQGTGA. The CDR3 is 16 residues long. Unmatched junction bases numbered 4, after V lost 5 bases and J lost 1 base. CDR3 sequence: CASSTRLAGGTDTQYF. The DNA for the CDR3 is TGTGCCAGCAGCACTAGACTAGCGGGAGGCACAGATACGCAGTATTTT.

In this sample, this clonotype turned up a few times. This chain connects TRBV7-2 to TRBJ2-7, with unresolved D. The V and J ends lost 1 base and 4 bases respectively, with 5 bases between them. This CDR3 is built from 12 residues. The germline gives CDR1 SGHTA, CDR2 FQGNSA. The CDR3 nucleotides are TGTGCCAGCAGCTTAGGGCAATACGAGCAGTACTTC. Amino acids: CASSLGQYEQYF.

The gene calls are TRBV6-6 and TRBJ2-7, with 8 bases aligning to TRBD1. Gene TRBJ2-5 matches the end of the DNA better, so the J call may be wrong. The germline V gene encodes CDR1 MNHNY and CDR2 SVGAGI (reference sequence). The length of the CDR3 is 14 residues. Written as DNA, the CDR3 is TGTGCCAGCAGTTACCGACAGGGGAGGGAGACCCAGTACTTC. Protein sequence: CASSYRQGRETQYF.

In its sample, this clonotype was seen a few times. A much bigger clone sits one base away, suggesting this may be a read error. CDR3 sequence: CASSLRTGRNDEQYF. The DNA for the CDR3 is TGTGCCAGCAGCTTAAGGACAGGCCGTAACGATGAGCAGTACTTC. The rearrangement joins TRBV7-2 to TRBJ2-1; TRBD1 matches at 7 bases. The J call may be wrong; the DNA end is better matched by TRBJ2-7. The CDR3 length is 15 residues. The V gene's germline CDR1 is SGHTA and CDR2 FQGNSA.

The rearrangement links TRBV9 to TRBJ1-2; D uncertain. Germline V lookup: CDR1 SGDLS, CDR2 YYNGEE. Trimming removed 1 base from V and 2 bases from J, with 6 bases in between. The CDR3 runs 13 residues. CDR3 sequence: CASSVNPNYGYTF. For the CDR3, the DNA is TGTGCCAGCAGCGTAAACCCAAACTATGGCTACACCTTC.

At least ten counts were recorded for this clonotype. The CDR3 reads CASSQDLGFQPQHF. The DNA of the CDR3 is TGTGCCAGCAGCCAAGATCTCGGGTTTCAGCCCCAGCATTTT. The chain carries TRBV3-1 and TRBJ1-5; D is ambiguous. This CDR3 is 14 amino acids long. Germline V gives CDR1 LGHDT, CDR2 YNNKEL (reference sequence). The ends were cut back, 0 bases at V and 6 bases at J, with 9 bases in the middle.

This clonotype was seen a handful of times. The chain carries TRBV7-8 and TRBJ1-3; 8 bases fit TRBD1. Germline-derived CDR1 and CDR2 are SGHVS and FQNEAQ. Losses at the gene ends were 2 bases for V and 4 bases for J; bases not matched to a gene: 4. The CDR3 is 15 residues long. This CDR3 reads CASSLNRDRGNTIYF. CDR3 DNA sequence: TGTGCCAGCAGCTTAAACAGGGACAGGGGAAACACCATATATTTT.

Points on this clonotype: A much larger clone lies one base from this, so it may be a read error. This chain connects TRBV20-1 to TRBJ2-5; 8 bases are a match to TRBD1. Germline values: CDR1 DFQATT, CDR2 SNEGSKA (reference sequence). The CDR3 loop spans 16 amino acids. Trimming took 3 bases from V and 11 from J; bases not matched to a gene: 20. The CDR3 DNA follows: TGCAGTGCTAGGACCCCTCCGATCACAGGGGGTCATGAGCAGTACTTC. Translation: CSARTPPITGGHEQYF.